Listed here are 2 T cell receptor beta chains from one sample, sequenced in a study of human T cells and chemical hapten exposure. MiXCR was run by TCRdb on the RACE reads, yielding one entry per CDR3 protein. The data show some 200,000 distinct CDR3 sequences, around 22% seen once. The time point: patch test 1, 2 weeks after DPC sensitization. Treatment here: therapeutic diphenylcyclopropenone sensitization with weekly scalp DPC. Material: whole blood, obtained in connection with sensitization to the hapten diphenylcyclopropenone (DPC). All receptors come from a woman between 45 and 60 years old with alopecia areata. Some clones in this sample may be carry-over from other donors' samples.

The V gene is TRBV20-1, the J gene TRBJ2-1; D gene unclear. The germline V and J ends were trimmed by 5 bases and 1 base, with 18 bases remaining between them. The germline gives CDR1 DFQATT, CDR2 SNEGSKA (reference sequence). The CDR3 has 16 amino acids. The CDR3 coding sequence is TGCAGTGCTCCCACCGGCATTTTTGCATCCTACAATGAGCAGTTCTTC. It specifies CSAPTGIFASYNEQFF.

The CDR3 reads CASSLLGGANTGELFF. CDR3 nucleotide sequence: TGTGCCAGCAGTTTGCTAGGCGGGGCGAACACCGGGGAGCTGTTTTTT. This chain connects TRBV12-3 or TRBV12-4 to TRBJ2-2; D possibly corresponds to TRBD2 (6 bases). This CDR3 spans 16 amino acids. V was clipped by 3 bases and J by 0 bases, with 11 bases between them.